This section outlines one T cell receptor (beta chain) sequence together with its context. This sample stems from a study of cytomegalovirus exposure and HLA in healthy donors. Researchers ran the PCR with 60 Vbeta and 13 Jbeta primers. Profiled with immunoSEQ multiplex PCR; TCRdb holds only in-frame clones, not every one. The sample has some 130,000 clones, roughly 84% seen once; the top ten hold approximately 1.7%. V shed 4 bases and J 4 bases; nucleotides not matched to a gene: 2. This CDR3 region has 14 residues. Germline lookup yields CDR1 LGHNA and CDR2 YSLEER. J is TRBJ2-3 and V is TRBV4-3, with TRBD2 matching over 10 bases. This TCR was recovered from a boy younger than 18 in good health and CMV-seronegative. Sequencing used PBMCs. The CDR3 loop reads CASSLGLAPDTQYF. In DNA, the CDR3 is TGCGCCAGCAGCCTGGGACTAGCGCCAGATACGCAGTATTTT.